Following are 17 T cell receptor beta chains from one sample sequenced in a study of blood T cell repertoires in COVID-19. Some clones are missing from TCRdb's copy, which holds only in-frame ones; the method was immunoSEQ multiplex PCR. The sample carries roughly 65,000 clones, approximately 94% recorded once. The sample taken for sequencing was peripheral blood. Receptors originate from a man aged 65 to 79 with active COVID-19.

The chain joins TRBV19 to TRBJ1-3; D call uncertain. Germline V gene sequence: CDR1 LNHDA, CDR2 SQIVND (reference sequence). Between the trimmed V and J ends, which lost 5 bases and 0 bases, there was a span of 17 bases. This CDR3 is built from 17 residues. CDR3 nucleotide sequence: TGTGCCAGTAGTCACCGGACGGGAACAAACTCTGGAAACACCATATATTTT. The encoded protein is CASSHRTGTNSGNTIYF. The entire variable domain, with the rest obtained from reference TRBV19 and TRBJ1-3, is as follows: DGGITQSPKYLFRKEGQNVTLSCEQNLNHDAMYWYRQDPGQGLRLIYYSQIVNDFQKGDIAEGYSVSREKKESFPLTVTSAQKNPTAFYLCASSHRTGTNSGNTIYFGEGSWLTVV.

The J gene is TRBJ2-5, the V gene TRBV7-9, with 12 bases fitting TRBD2. The V gene end was trimmed by 10 bases and the J gene end by 2 bases; junction bases not matched to a gene: 11. The germline CDR1 and CDR2 sequences are SEHNR and FQNEAQ (reference sequence). The CDR3 covers 16 residues. CDR3 loop: CATRRASGGAQETQYF. The CDR3 DNA reads as TGTGCCACCAGGAGGGCTAGCGGGGGGGCACAAGAGACCCAGTACTTC.

The rearrangement links TRBV7-9 to TRBJ1-4, with 8 bases lining up with TRBD1. Germline V lookup: CDR1 SEHNR, CDR2 FQNEAQ (reference sequence). CDR3 length equals 15 residues. Unmatched junction bases numbered 1, after V lost 2 bases and J lost 2 bases. This CDR3 is CASSLQGATNEKLFF. CDR3 coding DNA: TGTGCCAGCAGCTTACAGGGGGCGACTAATGAAAAACTGTTTTTT.

The chain is built from TRBV7-8 and TRBJ1-4; D remains ambiguous. Germline-derived CDR1 and CDR2 are SGHVS and FQNEAQ. With 10 bases removed from V and 0 bases from J, the gap between germline ends came to 15 bases. The CDR3 extends over 15 amino acids. The CDR3 protein is CATTPTIATNEKLFF. DNA of the CDR3: TGTGCCACCACCCCAACAATCGCAACTAATGAAAAACTGTTTTTT.

The chain uses TRBV7-2 and TRBJ2-3; D is unresolved. Germline values: CDR1 SGHTA, CDR2 FQGNSA. Trimming left V 2 bases short and J 5 bases short, with 5 bases between. The length of the CDR3 is 12 residues. The CDR3 bases are TGTGCCAGCAGCTTATATAGAGATACGCAGTATTTT. It specifies CASSLYRDTQYF.

The chain links TRBV4-2 to TRBJ2-2; 7 positions match TRBD2. Germline values: CDR1 LGHNA, CDR2 YNFKEQ. The V segment lost 0 bases and the J segment 1 base; nucleotides outside the gene matches: 2. This CDR3 has 16 residues. The CDR3 reads CASSQESGVNTGELFF. The CDR3 nucleotides read TGTGCCAGCAGCCAAGAGAGCGGGGTGAACACCGGGGAGCTGTTTTTT.

The chain couples TRBV7-3 to TRBJ1-2; 7 bases map to TRBD1. With 4 bases clipped from V and 7 bases from J, the junction kept 6 bases outside the gene matches. The germline V gene encodes CDR1 SGHTA and CDR2 FQGTGA. The CDR3 loop spans 13 amino acids. CDR3 bases: TGTGCCAGCAGCTCGACAGGGTTTGGTGGCTACACCTTC. Translated: CASSSTGFGGYTF.

The V call is TRBV27, the J call TRBJ1-3; 8 bases map to TRBD1. The CDR3 totals 18 residues. With V trimmed by 3 bases and J by 2 bases, 12 bases remained unmatched. CDR1 MNHEY and CDR2 SMNVEV come from the germline V gene (reference sequence). The CDR3 reads CASSLGGNTGGAGNTIYF. The CDR3 coding sequence is TGTGCCAGCAGTTTGGGAGGGAATACAGGGGGAGCTGGAAACACCATATATTTT.

The V call is TRBV11-2, the J call TRBJ1-3; no clear D. This CDR3 contains 13 residues. Trimming cost V 5 bases and J 3 bases, with 8 bases left between them. CDR1 and CDR2 (germline): SGHAT, FQNNGV. The CDR3 sequence is CASSGISGNTIYF. The CDR3 nucleotides are TGTGCCAGCAGCGGCATCAGTGGAAACACCATATATTTT.

The chain couples TRBV2 to TRBJ2-1; 14 bases are shared with TRBD2. Losses at the gene ends were 4 bases for V and 4 bases for J; bases not matched to a gene: 6. Per germline, CDR1 SNHLY and CDR2 FYNNEI. The CDR3 sequence is 17 residues long. DNA of the CDR3: TGTGCCAGCAGTGGACTAGCGGGGGGGTCTATTTACAATGAGCAGTTCTTC. As protein: CASSGLAGGSIYNEQFF.

The chain is built from TRBV11-3 and TRBJ2-5; D might be TRBD1 (5 bases). V was cut by 0 bases and J by 5 bases, with 10 bases left in between. This CDR3 is built from 14 residues. The germline gives CDR1 SGHNT, CDR2 YENEEA. In DNA, the CDR3 is TGTGCCAGCAGCTTAGAGGCCAGGGCCGAGACCCAGTACTTC. The encoded protein is CASSLEARAETQYF.

The chain combines TRBV9 with TRBJ1-1, with D perhaps TRBD1 (6 bases). Germline loops: CDR1 SGDLS, CDR2 YYNGEE. The V end was cut by 4 bases, the J end by 1 base, with 14 bases between. The CDR3 loop spans 15 amino acids. CDR3 bases: TGTGCCAGCAGCACACGTGGGGGGGCGAACACTGAAGCTTTCTTT. This encodes CASSTRGGANTEAFF.

The V gene is TRBV28, the J gene TRBJ2-1, with D maybe TRBD2 (6 bases). Per germline, CDR1 MDHEN and CDR2 SYDVKM. The V end lost 7 bases, the J end lost 6 bases, and 13 bases lay between the germline ends. CDR3 length equals 13 residues. CDR3 in DNA: TGTGCCAGCAAACCCGGGACTTCCAATGAGCAGTTCTTC. Amino acid sequence: CASKPGTSNEQFF.

This chain uses TRBV4-1 with TRBJ1-4; possibly TRBD1 for D (6 bases). The CDR3 covers 13 residues. V gave up 6 bases and J gave up 8 bases, with 13 bases separating them. The germline CDR1 and CDR2 sequences are MGHRA and YSYEKL. CDR3 in amino acids: CASRMEGGEKLFF. CDR3 bases: TGCGCCAGCAGAATGGAGGGGGGGGAAAAACTGTTTTTT.

The rearrangement uses TRBV5-1 and TRBJ2-4; D possibly corresponds to TRBD1 (6 bases). Germline V gene sequence: CDR1 SGHRS, CDR2 YFSETQ. The V gene lost 2 bases and the J gene lost 4 bases, with 16 bases spanning the gap. The CDR3 length is 16 residues. DNA for the CDR3: TGCGCCAGCAGCTTTACTGCAGGGGCGAAAAAAAACATTCAGTACTTC. Translating gives CASSFTAGAKKNIQYF.

This clone has a handful of counts. The V call is TRBV5-4, the J call TRBJ2-1, with 9 bases lining up with TRBD2. Germline values: CDR1 SGHNT, CDR2 YYREEE (reference sequence). CDR3 length: 15 amino acids. V shed 4 bases, J shed 3 bases, and the junction held 5 bases outside the gene matches. CDR3 amino acids: CASSQSGGLYNEQFF. CDR3 DNA sequence: TGTGCCAGCAGCCAAAGCGGGGGGCTCTACAATGAGCAGTTCTTC.

The chain recombines TRBV5-5 with TRBJ2-7; a possible D gene is TRBD2 (6 bases). Germline assignment: CDR1 SGHKS and CDR2 YYEKEE (reference sequence). The V and J ends lost 4 bases and 0 bases respectively, with 14 bases between them. This CDR3 has 15 residues. The CDR3 coding sequence is TGTGCCAGCAGCGCGGGGACTGATAGCTCCTACGAGCAGTACGTC. Encoded protein: CASSAGTDSSYEQYV.